This TCR beta chain was sequenced in a study of human T cells and chemical hapten exposure. This sample's time point: pre-sensitization, week 0. Treatment: therapeutic diphenylcyclopropenone sensitization with weekly scalp DPC. MiXCR, run by TCRdb on the RACE reads, gives a single entry per CDR3 protein. Of more than 55,000 distinct CDR3 sequences in the sample, 11% were seen once. CDR3 length: 12 residues. Germline values: CDR1 SGHAT, CDR2 FQNNGV. Trimming stripped 1 base from V and 10 bases from J, with 8 bases between. This clonotype occurred many times. The chain uses TRBV11-2 and TRBJ2-1; D unclear. The sequenced sample was whole blood, obtained in connection with sensitization to the hapten diphenylcyclopropenone (DPC). The source is a woman aged 40 to 55 with alopecia areata. Some clones in this sample may be carry-over from other donors' samples. This CDR3 reads CASSLVFGEQFF. The CDR3 DNA reads as TGTGCCAGCAGCTTAGTGTTCGGGGAGCAGTTCTTC.